A single T cell receptor beta chain is shown here with its context. What this receptor recognizes is not known. No per-base quality is available; no much larger clone lies one base away. For the CD8 naive samples, CD45RO-negative cells were positively selected for CCR7, yielding a CD45RA+CCR7+ population from which TemRA cells were excluded. The donors were healthy, HIV-negative adults who had no recently reported acute infections or vaccinations. Only Caucasian adults living in Nashville, Tennessee, USA were represented among the donors. Blood was obtained by leukapheresis, after which PBMCs were separated by Ficoll-Histopaque density gradient centrifugation and cryopreserved in liquid nitrogen vapor phase. Purity and quantity of every magnetically sorted T cell population were checked by analytical flow cytometry. From each sorted fraction, genomic DNA was isolated and quantified by UV absorbance on a Nanodrop 2000c.

Trimming costs V 4 bases and J 2 bases, and their ends lie 15 bases apart. Reading the germline V gene gives CDR1 SQVTM and CDR2 ANQGSEA. Taken from cysteine to phenylalanine, the CDR3 has 14 residues. Only the CDR3 DNA is retained, 42 bases long and in frame from the first base. The entry originates in a study of shared clonotypes between healthy human individuals (dated by TCRdb to about 2020). Concerning the study at large: A few men and two women, aged 18 to 49 years, made up the cohort. Each donor's leukapheresis produced roughly between roughly 0.85 and 10 billion PBMCs. The study deeply sequenced blood TCR repertoires of about 5 healthy adults to estimate repertoire size and the extent of clonotype sharing between individuals. To increase sequencing depth and limit assay-specific biases, TCR repertoire library preparation and sequencing were carried out by different laboratories using diverse techniques. For each donor, three plates each were used for CD4 naive and CD4 memory, two plates were used for CD8 naive, and one plate was used for CD8 memory.

What the work shows at the level of the full study, not this receptor alone: Compared with non-shared clonotypes, clonotypes shared by all four sorted-subset donors had higher generation probabilities. Because the study included only a small number of donors, the genetic and exposure-history diversity represented was limited. Pairwise subsampling indicated that sequencing depth was expected to affect the degree of clonotype sharing among donors. Naive subsets generally had larger estimated clonotype richness than memory subsets did. Only blood was sampled, and tissue TCR repertoires likely differ from those in blood. Sharing across a few donors was observed for 5% to 6.5% of naive CD4, 3% to 4% of naive CD8, 2.3% of memory CD4, and roughly 0.4% of memory CD8 clonotypes. Incomplete sequencing was indicated by rarefaction of sorted-subset datasets, despite the large sequencing depth.

TCR CDR3 regions were amplified from genomic DNA by multiplex PCR using the deep immunoSEQ assay. For each cell subset, the extracted genomic DNA was distributed evenly across all wells of several immunoSEQ 96-well plates, and each plate served as one replicate. Each replicate PCR for sorted subsets received roughly 0.2 ug genomic DNA, equal to around 32,000 T cell genomes. Purified libraries were measured with a Qubit 3.0 fluorometer, size-checked on a Bioanalyzer 2100, and measured again with the KAPA Library Quantification kit. Each immunoSEQ 96-well plate was sequenced on its own single-read 150-cycle Illumina NextSeq 550 flow cell. Per the original workflow: Because the immunoSEQ output included only junctional sequences and no quality scores, the filtering could not be the same as the filtering used for full-length reads. To assign V/J genes and CDR3, sequences were annotated against IMGT germline references using PyIR, a Python wrapper for IgBLAST v1.9. Any read was removed if the V/J assignment was weak (E-value above 1e-6), the CDR3 was missing, or the read contained stop codons, out-of-frame junctions, or ambiguous translated residues. V3J clonotypes were defined as sequences sharing an identical inferred V gene, J gene, and CDR3 amino acid sequence. To compute the percentage overlap between repertoires, the number of shared unique clonotypes was divided by the size of the smaller repertoire. Richness of each repertoire was evaluated using RTK rarefaction, the Chao1 estimator, and Recon v2.1 estimates of unobserved clonotypes. OLGA was used to compute generation probabilities for all TCRbeta clonotypes that the gDNA method yielded from a handful of donors. TCRdb took over this immuneACCESS table, retaining in-frame rearrangements with V and J assigned. Such tables are incomplete; in checked studies, under half of the missing clones stem from an unresolved V gene, and the remainder is unexplained. V and J calls plus clone size are reproduced from that table; the DNA served to infer D and trimming. This sample gives approximately 1.9 million clones in total; around 93% of them show up just once. About 1.7% of the sample is in the top ten clones.

Recombination linked TRBV29-1 to TRBJ2-7, and possibly TRBD2, on 5 matching bases. The receptor was isolated from a man in his late teens or twenties in good health. Some clones in this sample may be carry-over from other donors' samples. What was sequenced was naive CD8+ T cells from PBMCs. The cell subset or site label here, explained by the study, means: CD45RA+CCR7+. The DNA sequence follows: TGCAGCGTTGTGGAGGACTCAGATCCCTACGAGCAGTACTTC. Its protein reads: CSVVEDSDPYEQYF.